What follows are 9 T cell receptor beta chains derived from one specimen sequenced in a study of blood T cell repertoires in COVID-19. Some clones are missing from TCRdb's copy, which holds only in-frame ones; the method was immunoSEQ multiplex PCR. Among roughly 200,000 clones, roughly 90% were seen once, and the ten largest hold about 4.7%. Sequencing used PBMCs or T cells enriched from blood (not recorded which). These TCRs come from a woman aged 25 to 39 who had been exposed to COVID-19.

This clone came up once. V and J are TRBV11-1 and TRBJ2-3; TRBD1 matches at 8 bases. The germline CDR1 and CDR2 sequences are SGHAT and FQDESV (reference sequence). With 4 bases clipped from V and 0 bases from J, the junction kept 6 bases outside the gene matches. The CDR3 spans 16 residues. The CDR3 DNA reads TGTGCCAGCAGCTCTTACAGGACAGGGAGCACAGATACGCAGTATTTT. It encodes CASSSYRTGSTDTQYF.

This chain links TRBV12-3 or TRBV12-4 with TRBJ2-1; tentatively, D is TRBD2 (6 bases). V gave up 3 bases and J gave up 9 bases, with 12 bases separating them. This CDR3 region has 13 residues. This CDR3 is CASSLRGAGEQFF. The CDR3 bases are TGTGCCAGCAGTTTGCGGGGTGCGGGTGAGCAGTTCTTC.

This chain links TRBV15 with TRBJ2-4; 8 bases match TRBD1. CDR3 length: 13 residues. Germline V gene data show CDR1 as LNHNV and CDR2 as YYDKDF (reference sequence). The trim removed 5 bases at V and 7 bases at J, leaving 4 bases unmatched. The CDR3 DNA reads TGTGCCACCAGCTCAGGGGGCGAGAACATTCAGTACTTC. Translating gives CATSSGGENIQYF.

This clone has only one observation. This chain joins TRBV19 and TRBJ2-1; tentative D call: TRBD2 (5 bases). Per germline, CDR1 LNHDA and CDR2 SQIVND (reference sequence). This CDR3 is 14 amino acids long. Trimming cost V 1 base and J 6 bases, with 10 bases left between them. The CDR3 loop reads CASSIVSAANEQFF. The CDR3 region has the DNA TGTGCCAGTAGTATAGTCTCAGCGGCCAATGAGCAGTTCTTC.

V gene TRBV6-5 combines with J gene TRBJ2-7; the D gene is possibly TRBD2 (7 bases). Germline V gives CDR1 MNHEY, CDR2 SVGAGI. The V end lost 10 bases, the J end lost 2 bases, and 18 bases lay between the germline ends. The CDR3 is 14 amino acids. The CDR3 here is CATQRGGFPYEQYF. The CDR3 DNA follows: TGTGCCACCCAGAGGGGGGGGTTCCCCTACGAGCAGTACTTC.

A remark on this clone: Mismatch with germline at one junction end may stem from a read error. The V and J genes are TRBV6-2 or TRBV6-3 and TRBJ2-3, with TRBD2 identical over 13 bases. The CDR3 spans 18 residues. Germline V gene data show CDR1 as MNHEY and CDR2 as SVGEGT. CDR3 sequence reads: CASSDSWTSGGPTDTQYF. The CDR3 region has the DNA TGTGCCAGCAGTGACTCGTGGACTAGCGGGGGTCCCACAGATACGCAGTATTTT.

This chain joins TRBV4-1 and TRBJ1-3; no firm D call. In germline, CDR1 is MGHRA, CDR2 YSYEKL. Trimming removed 1 base at V and 2 bases at J, with 15 bases between. The CDR3 has 17 amino acids. CDR3 residues: CASSQGEAASTGNTIYF. Here the CDR3 DNA reads TGCGCCAGCAGCCAAGGTGAGGCAGCGAGTACTGGAAACACCATATATTTT.

A few counts support this clone. The J gene is TRBJ1-5, the V gene TRBV19, with D perhaps matching TRBD1 (5 bases). Germline V gene data show CDR1 as LNHDA and CDR2 as SQIVND (reference sequence). The CDR3 contains 16 residues. Between the trimmed V and J ends, which lost 7 bases and 0 bases, there was a span of 16 bases. Written as DNA, the CDR3 is TGTGCCAGTAAAGCCGGAGGGGTAAATAGCAATCAGCCCCAGCATTTT. As protein: CASKAGGVNSNQPQHF.

This clone was observed a single time. This chain connects TRBV6-2 or TRBV6-3 to TRBJ1-5; D gene uncertain. Germline V lookup: CDR1 MNHEY, CDR2 SVGEGT. V gave up 5 bases and J gave up 2 bases, with 19 bases separating them. This CDR3 has 17 residues. Written as DNA, the CDR3 is TGTGCCAGCAGTGCCGACACAAAACCCGGGGGCAATCAGCCCCAGCATTTT. It encodes CASSADTKPGGNQPQHF.